One and the same sample provided the 14 T cell receptor beta chains below, sequenced in a study of radiation and T cells in renal cell carcinoma. Data came from immunoSEQ multiplex PCR; TCRdb stores just in-frame clones and leaves some out. There are 150,000 to 200,000 clones in the sample; about 88% occur only once, and approximately 10% lies in the top ten. As to time point: blood 4 weeks post-SBRT, at nephrectomy. Treatment here: 15 Gy SBRT to primary tumor, nephrectomy 4 weeks later. Sequences were derived from blood, sampled from a patient whose treatment included radiotherapy and nephrectomy. The source of these receptors is a woman between 50 and 59 years old with renal cell carcinoma.

The V call is TRBV6-1, the J call TRBJ2-2; no definite D call. The CDR3 is 15 residues long. Per the germline V gene, CDR1 is MNHNS and CDR2 is SASEGT. V lost 2 bases and J 0 bases, leaving 7 bases between the germline ends. The CDR3 here is CASSERAANTGELFF. DNA of the CDR3: TGTGCCAGCAGTGAACGGGCCGCGAACACCGGGGAGCTGTTTTTT.

V gene TRBV29-1 combines with J gene TRBJ1-1, with D possibly matching TRBD1 (5 bases). The V gene's germline CDR1 is SQVTM and CDR2 ANQGSEA. The CDR3 consists of 12 residues. Deletions cut 7 bases from V and 0 bases from J, with 9 bases between. This CDR3 is CSGRQLNTEAFF. The CDR3 coding sequence is TGCAGCGGAAGACAGCTGAACACTGAAGCTTTCTTT.

The chain employs TRBV28 and TRBJ1-2; D might be TRBD1 (6 bases). The CDR3 extends over 15 amino acids. Trimming took off 3 bases at V and 4 bases at J, with 15 bases between the two ends. Germline V lookup: CDR1 MDHEN, CDR2 SYDVKM. CDR3 region: CASSLGGSTAYGYTF. DNA of the CDR3: TGTGCCAGCAGTTTGGGGGGCTCTACCGCCTATGGCTACACCTTC.

J is TRBJ1-2 and V is TRBV6-1, with TRBD1 identical over 10 bases. The CDR3 contains 15 residues. V lost 3 bases and J lost 7; bases outside the gene matches: 8. Germline lookup yields CDR1 MNHNS and CDR2 SASEGT. The DNA for the CDR3 is TGTGCCAGCAGTGAGGGACAGGGGTCGGTCGGTGGCTACACCTTC. Encoded protein: CASSEGQGSVGGYTF.

The chain couples TRBV5-1 to TRBJ2-3; D ambiguous. Trimming shortened V by 0 bases and J by 0 bases, and 11 bases separated the two germline ends. The CDR3 extends over 16 amino acids. In germline, CDR1 is SGHRS, CDR2 YFSETQ. Written as DNA, the CDR3 is TGCGCCAGCAGCTTGGATGGCTTCCCTAGCACAGATACGCAGTATTTT. This encodes CASSLDGFPSTDTQYF.

This chain uses TRBV15 with TRBJ1-5; the D gene is possibly TRBD1 (6 bases). In germline, CDR1 is LNHNV, CDR2 YYDKDF (reference sequence). There are 14 residues in the CDR3. Trimming took 5 bases from V and 4 from J, leaving 12 bases between them. The chain's CDR3 is CATSAGQNNQPQHF. Written as DNA, the CDR3 is TGTGCCACCAGCGCCGGACAGAATAATCAGCCCCAGCATTTT. The full variable domain, with the rest looked up from reference TRBV15 and TRBJ1-5, is DAMVIQNPRYQVTQFGKPVTLSCSQTLNHNVMYWYQQKSSQAPKLLFHYYDKDFNNEADTPDNFQSRRPNTSFCFLDIRSPGLGDTAMYLCATSAGQNNQPQHFGDGTRLSIL.

This chain connects TRBV28 to TRBJ1-2; 8 bases fit TRBD1. The CDR3 is made up of 15 amino acids. Losses at the gene ends were 6 bases for V and 2 bases for J; bases not matched to a gene: 8. CDR1 is MDHEN and CDR2 is SYDVKM in the germline V gene. CDR3 DNA sequence: TGTGCCAGCAGCCCTATAGGACAGGGCAACTATGGCTACACCTTC. This translates into CASSPIGQGNYGYTF.

Concerning this clone: This sample also contains other DNA sequences that code for the same CDR3. V and J are TRBV7-2 and TRBJ1-1; D remains unclear. In germline, CDR1 is SGHTA, CDR2 FQGNSA. This CDR3 has 13 residues. Trimming stripped 2 bases from V and 1 base from J, with 5 bases between. The DNA of the CDR3 is TGTGCCAGCAGCTTAACAGAGAACACTGAAGCTTTCTTT. Translated: CASSLTENTEAFF.

This clone was found once. The rearrangement links TRBV7-9 to TRBJ2-3; a weak D match, TRBD2 (5 bases). Germline V CDR1 and CDR2: SEHNR, FQNEAQ (reference sequence). V lost 1 base and J lost 4, with 12 bases in between. The CDR3 contains 15 residues. The CDR3 nucleotides read TGTGCCAGCAGCTTAGACCGAACGCGGGCAGATACGCAGTATTTT. Residues: CASSLDRTRADTQYF.

The chain carries TRBV11-3 and TRBJ1-2; D might be TRBD1 (6 bases). Germline V gene sequence: CDR1 SGHNT, CDR2 YENEEA. There are 16 residues in the CDR3. Deletions cut 0 bases from V and 3 bases from J, with 14 bases between. For the CDR3, the DNA is TGTGCCAGCAGCTTAGATGGGTCGACAGGTCACTATGGCTACACCTTC. Its protein is CASSLDGSTGHYGYTF.

The chain uses TRBV9 and TRBJ1-2, with 7 bases lining up with TRBD1. The CDR3 is made up of 13 amino acids. V shed 7 bases and J 8 bases; nucleotides not matched to a gene: 11. Germline V gene lookup returns CDR1 SGDLS and CDR2 YYNGEE. For the CDR3, the DNA is TGTGCCAGCCAACAACAGGGGATCCAGGGCTACACCTTC. Protein: CASQQQGIQGYTF.

The V gene is TRBV11-2, the J gene TRBJ2-1; 8 bases agree with TRBD1. In germline, CDR1 is SGHAT, CDR2 FQNNGV. V lost 5 bases and J lost 4; bases outside the gene matches: 7. CDR3 size: 15 residues. In DNA, the CDR3 is TGTGCCAGCAGCGCCGGACAGGGACGTTACAATGAGCAGTTCTTC. Translation: CASSAGQGRYNEQFF.

The rearrangement uses TRBV7-9 and TRBJ2-2, with D unresolved. V lost 5 bases, J lost 6 bases, and 19 bases lay in between. The germline V gene has CDR1 SEHNR and CDR2 FQNEAQ (reference sequence). The CDR3 covers 16 residues. The DNA of the CDR3 is TGTGCCAGCAGCCCAGGACGAGGTGCGTCCCCCGGGGAGCTGTTTTTT. Protein: CASSPGRGASPGELFF. Full variable domain (outside the CDR3, taken from reference TRBV7-9 and TRBJ2-2): DTGVSQNPRHKITKRGQNVTFRCDPISEHNRLYWYRQTLGQGPEFLTYFQNEAQLEKSRLLSDRFSAERPKGSFSTLEIQRTEQGDSAMYLCASSPGRGASPGELFFGEGSRLTVL.

The chain carries TRBV9 and TRBJ1-4; D perhaps matches TRBD1 (6 bases). The CDR3 is 15 amino acids. The V end lost 4 bases, the J end lost 4 bases, and 14 bases lay between the germline ends. Germline lookup yields CDR1 SGDLS and CDR2 YYNGEE. CDR3 sequence reads: CASSQGQLNNEKLFF. In DNA, the CDR3 is TGTGCCAGCAGCCAAGGACAGCTTAATAATGAAAAACTGTTTTTT.